Below, 6 T cell receptor beta chains from the same sample are listed, as sequenced in a study of cytomegalovirus exposure and HLA in healthy donors. The PCR used 60 Vbeta and 13 Jbeta primers. Produced via immunoSEQ multiplex PCR; TCRdb's table is partial and in-frame only. Altogether about 130,000 clones are present, about 80% being singletons, with the ten largest covering about 8.9%. The sequenced sample consisted of PBMCs. The receptors here all came from a young man in good health and CMV-seropositive.

This rearrangement joins TRBV9 to TRBJ2-5, with D possibly being TRBD1 (6 bases). With 5 bases removed from V and 3 bases from J, the gap between germline ends came to 8 bases. The CDR3 sequence is 12 residues long. Germline V gives CDR1 SGDLS, CDR2 YYNGEE. CDR3 nucleotide sequence: TGTGCCAGCAGTCCAGGGGAAGAGACCCAGTACTTC. Translation gives CASSPGEETQYF.

The chain links TRBV9 to TRBJ2-2; 7 nucleotides align to TRBD1. The CDR3 is 18 amino acids. The germline V gene has CDR1 SGDLS and CDR2 YYNGEE. V dropped 0 bases and J dropped 1; count of bases not matched to a gene: 9. The CDR3 DNA is TGTGCCAGCAGCGTAGCGGTAGGGGGCTCGAGGAACACCGGGGAGCTGTTTTTT. It codes for CASSVAVGGSRNTGELFF.

The chain employs TRBV4-1 and TRBJ2-2; 8 nucleotides agree with TRBD2. J lost 5 bases, V lost 2 bases, and 16 bases had no gene match. Germline V lookup: CDR1 MGHRA, CDR2 YSYEKL. The CDR3 length is 19 residues. The CDR3, as DNA: TGCGCCAGCAGCCAACCTCCAGTTGGCGGGGGGAAAATAACCGGGGAGCTGTTTTTT. It yields the protein CASSQPPVGGGKITGELFF.

J is TRBJ1-4 and V is TRBV5-1, with 10 bases matching TRBD1. Germline-derived CDR1 and CDR2 are SGHRS and YFSETQ. This CDR3 has 16 residues. J was trimmed by 2 bases and V by 1 base; bases with no gene match: 2. CDR3 protein: CASSLLTGGTNEKLFF. The CDR3 DNA sequence: TGCGCCAGCAGCTTGTTGACAGGGGGCACTAATGAAAAACTGTTTTTT.

The rearrangement links TRBV5-3 to TRBJ1-5, with TRBD1 as a possible D gene (5 bases). TRBV5-3 is an ORF; its function is uncertain. With 6 bases removed from V and 1 base from J, the gap between germline ends came to 8 bases. This CDR3 has 13 amino acids. This CDR3 reads CARKRGSNQPQHF. CDR3 nucleotides: TGTGCCAGAAAGCGGGGGAGCAATCAGCCCCAGCATTTT.

The chain links TRBV29-1 to TRBJ2-7; unclear D gene. Trimming removed 4 bases at V and 0 bases at J, with 7 bases between. The CDR3 has 12 residues. Germline loops: CDR1 SQVTM, CDR2 ANQGSEA. CDR3 sequence reads: CSVVVPSYEQYF. CDR3 nucleotide sequence: TGCAGCGTTGTAGTTCCCTCCTACGAGCAGTACTTC.